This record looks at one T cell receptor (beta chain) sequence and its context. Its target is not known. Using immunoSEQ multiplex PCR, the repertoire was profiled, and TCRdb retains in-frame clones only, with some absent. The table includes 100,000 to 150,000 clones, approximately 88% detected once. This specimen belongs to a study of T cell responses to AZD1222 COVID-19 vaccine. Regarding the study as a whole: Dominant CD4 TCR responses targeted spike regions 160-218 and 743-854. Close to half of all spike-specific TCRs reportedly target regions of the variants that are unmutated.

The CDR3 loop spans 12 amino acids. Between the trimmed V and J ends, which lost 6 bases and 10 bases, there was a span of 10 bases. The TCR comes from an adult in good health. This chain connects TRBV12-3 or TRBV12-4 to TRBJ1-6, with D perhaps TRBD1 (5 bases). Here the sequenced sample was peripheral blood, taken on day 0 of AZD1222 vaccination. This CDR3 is CASSRGESPLHF. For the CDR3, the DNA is TGTGCCAGCAGCAGAGGGGAATCACCCCTCCACTTT.